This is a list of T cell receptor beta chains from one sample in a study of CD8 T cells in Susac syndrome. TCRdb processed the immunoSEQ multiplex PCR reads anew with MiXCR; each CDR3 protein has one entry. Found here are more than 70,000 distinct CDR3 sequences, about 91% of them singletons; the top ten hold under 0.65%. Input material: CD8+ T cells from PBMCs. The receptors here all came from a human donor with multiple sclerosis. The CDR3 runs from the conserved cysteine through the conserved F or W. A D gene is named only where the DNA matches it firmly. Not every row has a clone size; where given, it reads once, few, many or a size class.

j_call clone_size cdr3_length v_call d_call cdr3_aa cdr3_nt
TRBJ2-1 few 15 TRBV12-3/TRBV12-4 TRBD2 CASSPGLASYNEQFF TGTGCCAGCAGTCCGGGACTAGCTTCCTACAATGAGCAGTTCTTC
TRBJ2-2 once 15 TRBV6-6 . CASSYLKPNTGELFF TGTGCCAGCAGTTACTTGAAGCCGAACACCGGGGAGCTGTTTTTT
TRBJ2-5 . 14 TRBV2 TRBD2 CASSEGLGEETQYF TGTGCCAGCAGTGAGGGACTAGGTGAAGAGACCCAGTACTTC
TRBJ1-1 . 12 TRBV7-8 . CASSLLGVGAFF TGTGCCAGCAGCCTTTTGGGTGTAGGAGCTTTCTTT
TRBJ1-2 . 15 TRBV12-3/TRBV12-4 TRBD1 CASSPTGMTNYGYTF TGTGCCAGCAGCCCGACAGGGATGACTAACTATGGCTACACCTTC
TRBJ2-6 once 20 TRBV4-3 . CASSQEGSPTWGGGANVLTF TGCGCCAGCAGCCAAGAGGGGAGTCCGACATGGGGCGGTGGGGCCAACGTCCTGACTTTC
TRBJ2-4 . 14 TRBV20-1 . CSSIDREVKNIQYF TGCAGTTCAATTGACAGGGAGGTCAAAAACATTCAGTACTTC
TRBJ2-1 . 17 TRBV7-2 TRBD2 CASSLRWAGRARSEQFF TGTGCCAGCAGCTTAAGATGGGCCGGGAGGGCCAGGAGTGAGCAGTTCTTC
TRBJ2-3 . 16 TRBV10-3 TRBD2 CAISESLAGFTDTQYF TGTGCCATCAGTGAGTCGCTAGCGGGATTCACAGATACGCAGTATTTT
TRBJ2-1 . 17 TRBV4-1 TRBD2 CASSQVLAGGSYNEQFF TGCGCCAGCAGCCAAGTACTGGCGGGAGGATCCTACAATGAGCAGTTCTTC
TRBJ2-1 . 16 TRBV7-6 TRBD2 CASSPLAPSSYNEQFF TGTGCCAGCAGCCCACTAGCGCCTAGCTCCTACAATGAGCAGTTCTTC
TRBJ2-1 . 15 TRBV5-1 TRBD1 CASSLSGQTSDEQFF TGCGCCAGCAGCTTATCGGGACAGACCTCTGATGAGCAGTTCTTC
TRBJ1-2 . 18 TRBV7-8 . CASSSSGPGGRYNYGYTF TGTGCCAGCAGCTCTTCCGGGCCCGGGGGGCGTTATAACTATGGCTACACCTTC
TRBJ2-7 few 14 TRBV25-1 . CASSDWGSDYEQYF TGTGCCAGCAGTGATTGGGGCTCGGACTACGAGCAGTACTTC
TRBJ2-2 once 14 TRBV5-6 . CASSWGWGTGELFF TGTGCCAGCAGCTGGGGTTGGGGTACCGGGGAGCTGTTTTTT
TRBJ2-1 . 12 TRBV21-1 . CASSKSVYEQFF TGTGCCAGCAGCAAATCGGTTTATGAGCAGTTCTTC
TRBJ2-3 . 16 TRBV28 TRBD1 CASSWDRAPNPDTQFF TGTGCCAGCAGTTGGGACAGGGCACCAAATCCAGATACGCAGTTTTTT
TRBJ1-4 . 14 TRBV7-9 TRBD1 CASSIGQGDEKLFF TGTGCCAGCAGCATTGGACAGGGAGATGAAAAACTGTTTTTT
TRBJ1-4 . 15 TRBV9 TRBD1 CASSGWTGGNEKLFF TGTGCCAGCAGCGGTTGGACAGGGGGAAATGAAAAACTGTTTTTT
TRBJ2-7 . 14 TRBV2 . CASSDGTNYYEQYF TGTGCCAGCAGTGACGGGACCAATTATTACGAGCAGTACTTC
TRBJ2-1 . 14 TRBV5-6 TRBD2 CASSPTSVYNEQFF TGTGCCAGCAGCCCTACTAGCGTCTACAATGAGCAGTTCTTC
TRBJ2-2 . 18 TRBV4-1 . CASSQDPRGVGSTGELFF TGCGCCAGCAGCCAAGATCCGAGGGGGGTCGGTAGTACCGGGGAGCTGTTTTTT
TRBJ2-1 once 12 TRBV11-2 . CASLTPSNEQFF TGTGCCAGCCTCACACCCTCCAATGAGCAGTTCTTC
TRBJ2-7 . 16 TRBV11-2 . CASSLDRGRHSYEQYF TGTGCCAGCAGCTTAGATCGTGGCCGCCATTCCTACGAGCAGTACTTC
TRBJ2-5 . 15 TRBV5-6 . CASSYGLPGAETQYF TGTGCCAGCAGCTACGGACTACCAGGGGCAGAGACCCAGTACTTC
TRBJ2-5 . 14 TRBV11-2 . CASSLYSNGETQYF TGTGCCAGCAGCTTATATAGCAACGGGGAGACCCAGTACTTC
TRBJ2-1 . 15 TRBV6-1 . CASSEAPEDYNEQFF TGTGCCAGCAGTGAAGCGCCGGAGGACTACAATGAGCAGTTCTTC
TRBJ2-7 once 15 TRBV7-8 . CASTQKGPSPYEQYF TGTGCCAGCACCCAGAAAGGTCCCTCACCCTACGAGCAGTACTTC
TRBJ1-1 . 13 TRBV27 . CASSSRVSTEAFF TGTGCCAGCAGTTCTAGGGTGAGCACTGAAGCTTTCTTT
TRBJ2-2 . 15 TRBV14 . CASSQGQPNTGELFF TGTGCCAGCAGCCAAGGACAGCCCAACACCGGGGAGCTGTTTTTT
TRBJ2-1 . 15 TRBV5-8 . CASSLAAGQYNEQFF TGTGCCAGCAGCTTGGCGGCGGGACAGTACAATGAGCAGTTCTTC